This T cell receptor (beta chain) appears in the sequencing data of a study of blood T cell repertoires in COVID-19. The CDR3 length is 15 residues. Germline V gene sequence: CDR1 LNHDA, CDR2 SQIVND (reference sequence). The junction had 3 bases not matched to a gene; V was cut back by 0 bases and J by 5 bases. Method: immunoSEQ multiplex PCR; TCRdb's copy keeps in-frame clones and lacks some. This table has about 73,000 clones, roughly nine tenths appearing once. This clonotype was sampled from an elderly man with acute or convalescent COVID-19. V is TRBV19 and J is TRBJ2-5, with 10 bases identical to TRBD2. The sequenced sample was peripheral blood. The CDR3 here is CASSIETSGRETQYF. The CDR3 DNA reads TGTGCCAGTAGTATAGAGACTAGCGGGCGGGAGACCCAGTACTTC.